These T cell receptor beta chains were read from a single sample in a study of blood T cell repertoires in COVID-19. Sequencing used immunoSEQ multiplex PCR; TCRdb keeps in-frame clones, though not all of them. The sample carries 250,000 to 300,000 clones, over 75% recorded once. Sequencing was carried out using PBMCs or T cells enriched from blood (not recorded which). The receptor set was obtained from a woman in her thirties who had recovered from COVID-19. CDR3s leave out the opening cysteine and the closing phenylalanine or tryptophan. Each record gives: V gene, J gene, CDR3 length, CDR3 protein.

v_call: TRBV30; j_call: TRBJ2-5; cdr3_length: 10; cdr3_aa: AWGTWRETQY
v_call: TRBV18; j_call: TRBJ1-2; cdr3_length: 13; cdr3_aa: ASSPVLQGAYGYT
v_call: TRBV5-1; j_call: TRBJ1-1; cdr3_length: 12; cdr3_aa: ASSFLDRNTEAF
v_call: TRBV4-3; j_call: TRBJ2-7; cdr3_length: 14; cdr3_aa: ASSQDRTGGTYEQY
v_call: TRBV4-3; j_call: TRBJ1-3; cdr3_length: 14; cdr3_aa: ASSQGTGPGGNTIY
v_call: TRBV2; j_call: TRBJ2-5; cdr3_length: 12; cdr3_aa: ASSEWTVQETQY
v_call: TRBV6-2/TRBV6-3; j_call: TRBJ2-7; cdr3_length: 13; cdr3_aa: ASSYDRLAGFEQY
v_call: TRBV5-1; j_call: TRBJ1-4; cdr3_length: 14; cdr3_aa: ASSLDPNDRGEKLF
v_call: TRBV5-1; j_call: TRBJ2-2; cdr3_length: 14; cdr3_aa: ASSLRWSGNTGELF
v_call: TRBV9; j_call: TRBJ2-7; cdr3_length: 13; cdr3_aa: ASSNQAGLSHEQY
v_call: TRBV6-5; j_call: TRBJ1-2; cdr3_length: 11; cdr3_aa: ASSRREGLGYT
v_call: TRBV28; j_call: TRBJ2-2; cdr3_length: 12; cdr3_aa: ASIGASLTGELF
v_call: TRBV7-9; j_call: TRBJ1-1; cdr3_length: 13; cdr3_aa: ASSALFGEGAEAF
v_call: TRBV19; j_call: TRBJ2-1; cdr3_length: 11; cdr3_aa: ASTTSIYNEQF
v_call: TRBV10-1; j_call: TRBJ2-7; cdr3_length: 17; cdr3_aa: ASSEDLGLAGGPMREQY
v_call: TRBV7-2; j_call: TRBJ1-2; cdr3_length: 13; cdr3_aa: ASSLPRDRDNGYT
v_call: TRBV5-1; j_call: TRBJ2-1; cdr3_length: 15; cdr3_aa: ASSTGLAGGPHDEQF
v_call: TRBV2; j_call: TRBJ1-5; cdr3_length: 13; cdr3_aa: ASSETSRDNQPQH
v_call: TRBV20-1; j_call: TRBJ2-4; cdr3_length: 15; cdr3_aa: SASFPERILAKNIQY
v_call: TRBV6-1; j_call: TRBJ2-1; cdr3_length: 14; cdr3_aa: ASSEYRGAGPTFEI
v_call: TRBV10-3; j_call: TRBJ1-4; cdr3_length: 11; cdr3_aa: AISEWEGEKLF
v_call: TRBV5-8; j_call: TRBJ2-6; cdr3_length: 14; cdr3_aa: ASSYTQGSGANVLT
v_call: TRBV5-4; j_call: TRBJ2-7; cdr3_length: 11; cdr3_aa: ASSLAGPYEQY
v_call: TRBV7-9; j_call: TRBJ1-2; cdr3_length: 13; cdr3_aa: ATGGQGINNYGYT
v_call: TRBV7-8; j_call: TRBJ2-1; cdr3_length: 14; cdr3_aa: ASSLRSGRALNEQF
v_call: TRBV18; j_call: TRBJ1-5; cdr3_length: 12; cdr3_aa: ASSPPGGNQPQH
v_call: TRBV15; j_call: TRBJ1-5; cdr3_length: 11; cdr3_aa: ATSPQGNQPQH
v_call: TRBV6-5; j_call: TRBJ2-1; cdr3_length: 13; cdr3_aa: ASSISGTDYNEQF
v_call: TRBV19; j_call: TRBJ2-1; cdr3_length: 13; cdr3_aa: ASRAGLAPYNEQF
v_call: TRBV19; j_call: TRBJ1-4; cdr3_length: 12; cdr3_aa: ASSTGRTNEKLF
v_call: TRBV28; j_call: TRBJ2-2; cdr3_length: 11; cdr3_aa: ASRTENTGELF
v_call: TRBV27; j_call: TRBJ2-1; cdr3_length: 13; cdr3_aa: ASSSLGAGVGEQF
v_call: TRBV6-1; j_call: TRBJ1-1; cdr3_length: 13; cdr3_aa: ASSEGGNMNTEAF
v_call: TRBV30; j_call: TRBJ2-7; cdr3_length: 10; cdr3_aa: AWARTGHEQY
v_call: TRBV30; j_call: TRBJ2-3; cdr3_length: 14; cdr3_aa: AWGAGTLIKTDTQY
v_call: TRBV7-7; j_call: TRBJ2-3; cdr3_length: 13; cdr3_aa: ASSLTGQFADTQY
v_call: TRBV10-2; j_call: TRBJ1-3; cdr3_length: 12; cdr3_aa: ASSEGQIGNTIY
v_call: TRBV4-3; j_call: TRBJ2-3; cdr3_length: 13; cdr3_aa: ASSQQQGVTDTQY
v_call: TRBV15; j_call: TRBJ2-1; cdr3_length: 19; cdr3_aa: ATSRAQLNRLIGTPRNEQF
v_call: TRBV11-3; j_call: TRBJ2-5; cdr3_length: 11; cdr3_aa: ASSSGSQETQY
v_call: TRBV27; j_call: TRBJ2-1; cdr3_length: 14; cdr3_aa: ASSSNSGSTYNEQF
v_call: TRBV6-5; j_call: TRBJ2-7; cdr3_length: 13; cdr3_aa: ASSLGESSSYEQY
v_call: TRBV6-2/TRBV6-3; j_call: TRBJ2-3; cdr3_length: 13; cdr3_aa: ASIPGRGGTDTQY
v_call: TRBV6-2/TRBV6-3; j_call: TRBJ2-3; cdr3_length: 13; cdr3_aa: ASSRLTKLTDTQY
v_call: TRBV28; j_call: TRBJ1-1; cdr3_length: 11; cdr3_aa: ASRATGFAEAF